A single T cell receptor beta chain is shown here with its context. The data derive from a study of blood T cell repertoires in COVID-19. About the study: COVID-19 samples collected from the United States, Italy and Spain covered acute and convalescent phases. PBMCs, B-cell-depleted T cells, or T cells provided the cDNA or gDNA that made up the material.

The V gene lost 8 bases and the J gene lost 4 bases, with 15 bases spanning the gap. In germline, CDR1 is WSHSY, CDR2 SAAADI. There are 14 residues in the CDR3. Under the authors' procedure: Reference gene primer amplification in the assay estimated nucleated cell counts. Method: immunoSEQ multiplex PCR; TCRdb's copy keeps in-frame clones and lacks some. V and J calls and clone size are copied from that table; D and trimming were computed from the DNA. Here the sample spans 250,000 to 350,000 clones, 70% to 90% being singletons. The sample was peripheral blood. The chain carries TRBV10-2 and TRBJ2-1; tentative D call: TRBD1 (5 bases). The receptor was derived from a man between 18 and 35 years old with active or convalescent COVID-19. In DNA form, the CDR3 reads TGCGCCAGCGTCTTGGGGCAGGAATACAATGAGCAGTTCTTC. As protein: CASVLGQEYNEQFF.